This is a list of T cell receptor beta chains from one sample in a study of cytomegalovirus exposure and HLA in healthy donors. The repertoire was sequenced with immunoSEQ multiplex PCR; TCRdb's copy has only in-frame clones and lacks some. The repertoire has about 73,000 clones, about 90% of them found once; the top ten carry about 3.8%. The specimen sequenced was PBMCs. The receptors originated from a woman aged 18-29 years in good health and CMV-seropositive. Each CDR3 is given with its conserved first and last residue. Each record gives: V gene, J gene, clone size, D gene, CDR3 protein, CDR3 DNA. A D gene is named only where the DNA matches it firmly. Size values are once, few and many counts, or a class for expanded clones, and some rows have none.

v_call: TRBV30
j_call: TRBJ1-1
clone_size: NA
d_call: TRBD1
cdr3_aa: CARHRGPDTEAFF
cdr3_nt: TGTGCCAGACACAGGGGGCCGGACACTGAAGCTTTCTTT

v_call: TRBV28
j_call: TRBJ2-7
clone_size: NA
d_call: NA
cdr3_aa: CASSLIGTRGSYEQYF
cdr3_nt: TGTGCCAGCAGTTTAATAGGGACAAGAGGTTCCTACGAGCAGTACTTC

v_call: TRBV2
j_call: TRBJ2-2
clone_size: NA
d_call: TRBD1
cdr3_aa: CASSWTPGGPFGELFF
cdr3_nt: TGTGCCAGCAGTTGGACTCCAGGGGGCCCCTTCGGGGAGCTGTTTTTT

v_call: TRBV7-9
j_call: TRBJ2-3
clone_size: NA
d_call: TRBD2
cdr3_aa: CASSLPLAGGPGTDTQYF
cdr3_nt: TGTGCCAGCAGCTTACCGCTAGCGGGAGGGCCTGGCACAGATACGCAGTATTTT

v_call: TRBV4-2
j_call: TRBJ2-3
clone_size: NA
d_call: TRBD2
cdr3_aa: CASSQDEAGGTDTQYF
cdr3_nt: TGTGCCAGCAGCCAAGATGAAGCGGGGGGCACAGATACGCAGTATTTT

v_call: TRBV9
j_call: TRBJ1-4
clone_size: NA
d_call: NA
cdr3_aa: CASSSRTETNEKLFF
cdr3_nt: TGTGCCAGCAGCTCACGGACTGAAACTAATGAAAAACTGTTTTTT

v_call: TRBV6-6
j_call: TRBJ1-1
clone_size: NA
d_call: TRBD1
cdr3_aa: CASRRQGDGEAFF
cdr3_nt: TGTGCCAGCAGGCGACAGGGGGATGGAGAAGCTTTCTTT

v_call: TRBV10-3
j_call: TRBJ2-3
clone_size: NA
d_call: NA
cdr3_aa: CAISESSQRTTDTQYF
cdr3_nt: TGTGCCATCAGTGAGTCCTCGCAGCGGACGACAGATACGCAGTATTTT

v_call: TRBV5-1
j_call: TRBJ2-7
clone_size: NA
d_call: TRBD1
cdr3_aa: CASSSLSGTGTGEQYF
cdr3_nt: TGCGCCAGCAGCTCCTTATCCGGGACAGGGACGGGTGAGCAGTACTTC

v_call: TRBV7-6
j_call: TRBJ2-2
clone_size: NA
d_call: NA
cdr3_aa: CASSLETELIGELFF
cdr3_nt: TGTGCCAGCAGCTTAGAGACAGAATTAATCGGGGAGCTGTTTTTT

v_call: TRBV18
j_call: TRBJ1-1
clone_size: NA
d_call: NA
cdr3_aa: CASSRVGGGSRSANTEAFF
cdr3_nt: TGTGCCAGCTCACGCGTAGGTGGGGGCTCCCGGTCGGCGAACACTGAAGCTTTCTTT

v_call: TRBV5-1
j_call: TRBJ2-1
clone_size: NA
d_call: TRBD1
cdr3_aa: CASLPYPGQGGRGQFF
cdr3_nt: TGCGCCAGCCTCCCCTACCCGGGACAGGGGGGACGGGGGCAGTTCTTC

v_call: TRBV10-3
j_call: TRBJ2-7
clone_size: few
d_call: TRBD1
cdr3_aa: CAIRTGGGSYEQYF
cdr3_nt: TGTGCCATCAGGACAGGGGGCGGCAGCTACGAGCAGTACTTC

v_call: TRBV4-1
j_call: TRBJ1-4
clone_size: NA
d_call: NA
cdr3_aa: CASSHSGVNEKLFF
cdr3_nt: TGCGCCAGCAGCCACAGTGGAGTTAATGAAAAACTGTTTTTT

v_call: TRBV4-3
j_call: TRBJ2-7
clone_size: NA
d_call: NA
cdr3_aa: CASSQDSDGQGASGGPPYEQYF
cdr3_nt: TGCGCCAGCAGCCAAGATTCCGATGGGCAGGGGGCAAGCGGGGGGCCCCCCTACGAGCAGTACTTC

v_call: TRBV7-2
j_call: TRBJ2-7
clone_size: NA
d_call: TRBD2
cdr3_aa: CASSTGTSGTYEQYF
cdr3_nt: TGTGCCAGCAGCACCGGGACTAGCGGGACCTACGAGCAGTACTTC

v_call: TRBV7-2
j_call: TRBJ2-2
clone_size: NA
d_call: NA
cdr3_aa: CASSLLASATGELFF
cdr3_nt: TGTGCCAGCAGCTTGTTAGCGTCAGCCACCGGGGAGCTGTTTTTT

v_call: TRBV10-3
j_call: TRBJ2-3
clone_size: NA
d_call: NA
cdr3_aa: CAISDPTLEGTDTQYF
cdr3_nt: TGTGCCATCAGTGATCCCACCTTGGAGGGCACAGATACGCAGTATTTT

v_call: TRBV15
j_call: TRBJ1-4
clone_size: few
d_call: NA
cdr3_aa: CATSQWGGTNEKLFF
cdr3_nt: TGTGCCACCTCGCAGTGGGGGGGGACTAATGAAAAACTGTTTTTT

v_call: TRBV6-5
j_call: TRBJ1-1
clone_size: NA
d_call: NA
cdr3_aa: CASSYGTEAFF
cdr3_nt: TGTGCCAGCAGTTATGGGACTGAAGCCTTCTTT

v_call: TRBV5-4
j_call: TRBJ2-7
clone_size: few
d_call: TRBD2
cdr3_aa: CASSDLLAGGRSYEQYF
cdr3_nt: TGTGCCAGCAGCGACCTACTAGCGGGAGGCCGTTCCTACGAGCAGTACTTC

v_call: TRBV7-2
j_call: TRBJ2-1
clone_size: NA
d_call: NA
cdr3_aa: CASSGVGGVRYNEQFF
cdr3_nt: TGTGCCAGCAGCGGGGTGGGCGGGGTTCGCTACAATGAGCAGTTCTTC

v_call: TRBV7-6
j_call: TRBJ2-1
clone_size: NA
d_call: TRBD2
cdr3_aa: CASSRRGGSGRALYNEQFF
cdr3_nt: TGTGCCAGCAGCCGCCGGGGTGGTAGCGGGAGGGCCTTATACAATGAGCAGTTCTTC

v_call: TRBV27
j_call: TRBJ1-1
clone_size: NA
d_call: TRBD1
cdr3_aa: CASRRQGNTEAFF
cdr3_nt: TGTGCCAGCAGGCGACAGGGGAACACTGAAGCTTTCTTT

v_call: TRBV19
j_call: TRBJ2-5
clone_size: NA
d_call: TRBD1
cdr3_aa: CASSGQVWETQYF
cdr3_nt: TGTGCCAGTAGCGGACAGGTTTGGGAGACCCAGTACTTC

v_call: TRBV28
j_call: TRBJ1-3
clone_size: NA
d_call: NA
cdr3_aa: CASSLPLPYNTIYF
cdr3_nt: TGTGCCAGCAGTTTACCCCTACCCTATAACACCATATATTTT

v_call: TRBV5-1
j_call: TRBJ1-2
clone_size: NA
d_call: NA
cdr3_aa: CASSLEQGTVYGYTF
cdr3_nt: TGCGCCAGCAGCTTGGAACAGGGTACCGTGTATGGCTACACCTTC

v_call: TRBV4-1
j_call: TRBJ2-2
clone_size: NA
d_call: NA
cdr3_aa: CASSQGLRRANTGELFF
cdr3_nt: TGCGCCAGCAGCCAAGGTCTTCGGAGGGCCAACACCGGGGAGCTGTTTTTT

v_call: TRBV19
j_call: TRBJ2-2
clone_size: once
d_call: TRBD1
cdr3_aa: CASSITGTGRLSGELFF
cdr3_nt: TGTGCCAGTAGTATCACTGGGACAGGGCGGTTAAGCGGGGAGCTGTTTTTT

v_call: TRBV12-2
j_call: TRBJ2-4
clone_size: NA
d_call: NA
cdr3_aa: CASRRGLAGLPTKNIQYF
cdr3_nt: TGTGCAAGTCGACGAGGACTAGCGGGACTACCCACCAAAAACATTCAGTACTTC

v_call: TRBV6-1
j_call: TRBJ2-7
clone_size: NA
d_call: TRBD1
cdr3_aa: CASSPVTDRVFEQYF
cdr3_nt: TGTGCCAGCAGTCCCGTTACGGACAGGGTCTTCGAGCAGTACTTC

v_call: TRBV5-4
j_call: TRBJ2-3
clone_size: NA
d_call: NA
cdr3_aa: CASSLGGVGPDTQYF
cdr3_nt: TGTGCCAGCAGCTTGGGGGGGGTAGGGCCAGATACGCAGTATTTT

v_call: TRBV6-6
j_call: TRBJ1-5
clone_size: NA
d_call: NA
cdr3_aa: CASSYSSSHQPQHF
cdr3_nt: TGTGCCAGCAGTTACTCTTCGTCCCATCAGCCCCAGCATTTT

v_call: TRBV4-3
j_call: TRBJ1-4
clone_size: NA
d_call: TRBD1
cdr3_aa: CASSQGQGPALGEKLFF
cdr3_nt: TGCGCCAGCAGCCAAGGACAGGGGCCTGCGCTGGGTGAAAAACTGTTTTTT

v_call: TRBV19
j_call: TRBJ2-2
clone_size: NA
d_call: TRBD2
cdr3_aa: CAISGGAAGELFF
cdr3_nt: TGTGCCATCAGCGGGGGGGCCGCCGGGGAGCTGTTTTTT

v_call: TRBV4-3
j_call: TRBJ2-1
clone_size: NA
d_call: TRBD1
cdr3_aa: CASSQEPPRGRYNEQFF
cdr3_nt: TGCGCCAGCAGCCAAGAGCCCCCCAGGGGGCGCTACAATGAGCAGTTCTTC

v_call: TRBV5-4
j_call: TRBJ1-6
clone_size: NA
d_call: NA
cdr3_aa: CASSLELTPGQHDRALHF
cdr3_nt: TGTGCCAGCAGCTTGGAGCTTACACCGGGACAACATGATCGGGCCCTCCACTTT

v_call: TRBV28
j_call: TRBJ2-7
clone_size: NA
d_call: NA
cdr3_aa: CASSFNDRPFKQYF
cdr3_nt: TGTGCCAGCAGTTTCAATGACAGGCCCTTCAAGCAGTACTTC

v_call: TRBV27
j_call: TRBJ2-1
clone_size: NA
d_call: NA
cdr3_aa: CASSFINLGRQSYNEQFF
cdr3_nt: TGTGCCAGCAGTTTTATAAATTTGGGGAGACAAAGCTACAATGAGCAGTTCTTC

v_call: TRBV4-1
j_call: TRBJ1-6
clone_size: NA
d_call: TRBD1
cdr3_aa: CASSPWTGDDSPLHF
cdr3_nt: TGCGCCAGCAGCCCCTGGACAGGGGACGATTCACCCCTCCACTTT